These 23 T cell receptor beta chains came from one sample sequenced in a study of blood T cells in healthy people across ages. A sample-barcoded 5' primer and a J-beta primer mix were used in a second PCR of about 6 to 11 cycles. TCRdb independently ran MiXCR on the 5' RACE reads; one entry per CDR3 protein. The data show fewer than 1.5 million distinct CDR3 sequences, 42% seen once. Sequenced sample: blood. All receptors derive from a woman under 30 in good health.

The chain has TRBV25-1 and TRBJ2-5; TRBD1 might be the D (6 bases). V was pared by 5 bases and J by 11 bases, with 18 bases between. CDR3 length: 13 amino acids. Germline assignment: CDR1 MGHDK and CDR2 SYGVNS. CDR3 amino acids: CASSPQGWDEQYF. The CDR3 DNA reads as TGTGCCAGCAGTCCTCAGGGGTGGGATGAGCAGTACTTC.

The rearrangement links TRBV5-1 to TRBJ2-5; maybe TRBD2 (5 bases). TRBJ2-7 explains the end of the DNA better; the J call may be wrong. Germline values: CDR1 SGHRS, CDR2 YFSETQ. This CDR3 has 14 amino acids. The CDR3 protein is CASSPTHPGYEQYF. CDR3 DNA: TGCGCCAGCAGCCCGACCCATCCGGGGTACGAGCAGTACTTC.

The rearrangement uses TRBV11-2 and TRBJ2-7; 8 bases are shared with TRBD1. The J segment lost 0 bases and the V segment lost 7 bases, leaving 11 bases of the junction unmatched. The germline gives CDR1 SGHAT, CDR2 FQNNGV. The CDR3 contains 16 residues. The CDR3 DNA reads TGTGCCAGCACGGACAGGGAGTTTGGAAGCTCCTACGAGCAGTACTTC. Its translation: CASTDREFGSSYEQYF.

This clonotype has a single count. V usage is TRBV6-1 and J usage is TRBJ1-6; TRBD1 agrees at 8 bases. The CDR3 has 15 amino acids. CDR1 is MNHNS and CDR2 is SASEGT in the germline V gene. J was trimmed by 11 bases and V by 8 bases; bases with no gene match: 14. In DNA form, the CDR3 reads TGTGCCAGCTTCCGCCCGGGACAGGTCTTGGCACCCCTCCACTTT. It is translated as CASFRPGQVLAPLHF.

At least ten counts were recorded for this clonotype. The J gene is TRBJ2-1, the V gene TRBV20-1; D gene unclear. Germline V gives CDR1 DFQATT, CDR2 SNEGSKA (reference sequence). V was clipped by 6 bases and J by 9 bases, with 12 bases between them. The CDR3 consists of 11 residues. CDR3 residues: CSAEVHPEQFF. Here the CDR3 DNA reads TGCAGTGCCGAGGTCCATCCTGAGCAGTTCTTC.

CDR3 region: CASSVVPAGSTYNEQFF. CDR3 sequence (DNA): TGTGCCAGCAGCGTAGTTCCGGCGGGCTCCACCTACAATGAGCAGTTCTTC. The V gene is TRBV9, the J gene TRBJ2-1; the D gene is possibly TRBD2 (5 bases). The CDR3 has 17 residues. CDR1 is SGDLS and CDR2 is YYNGEE in the germline V gene. V shed 0 bases and J shed 2 bases, with 15 bases lying between them.

The rearrangement uses TRBV4-2 and TRBJ2-5, with TRBD2 as a possible D gene (7 bases). Between the trimmed V and J ends, which lost 2 bases and 2 bases, there was a span of 24 bases. The CDR3 totals 19 residues. Germline V gene sequence: CDR1 LGHNA, CDR2 YNFKEQ. The CDR3 protein is CASSQRLGGGSGGQETQYF. DNA of the CDR3: TGTGCCAGCAGCCAACGTCTAGGGGGGGGCTCCGGAGGGCAAGAGACCCAGTACTTC.

The chain carries TRBV20-1 and TRBJ2-4; 13 bases are shared with TRBD2. The DNA end favors TRBJ2-5, so the J call may be wrong. The CDR3 totals 16 residues. Germline V CDR1 and CDR2: DFQATT, SNEGSKA (reference sequence). This CDR3 is CSATPGLAGNRETQYF. CDR3 bases: TGCAGTGCTACCCCGGGACTAGCGGGGAACAGGGAGACCCAGTACTTC.

The chain links TRBV20-1 to TRBJ2-1; 13 nucleotides line up with TRBD2. Germline V gene data show CDR1 as DFQATT and CDR2 as SNEGSKA (reference sequence). Trimming removed 8 bases from V and 7 bases from J; junction bases left unmatched: 20. This CDR3 is 18 amino acids long. CDR3 sequence reads: CSPVMFSRTSGRGNEQFF. Here the CDR3 DNA reads TGCAGTCCCGTAATGTTTTCCCGGACTAGCGGGAGAGGGAATGAGCAGTTCTTC.

This clonotype was seen a handful of times. The chain couples TRBV6-5 to TRBJ1-2; 9 positions match TRBD1. CDR1 is MNHEY and CDR2 is SVGAGI in the germline V gene. J gave up 4 bases and V 2 bases, and 2 bases lay outside the gene matches. This CDR3 spans 14 amino acids. CDR3 in amino acids: CASSYGTGTYGYTF. The CDR3 region has the DNA TGTGCCAGCAGTTACGGGACAGGGACCTATGGCTACACCTTC.

The chain has TRBV10-2 and TRBJ2-5; 9 bases align to TRBD1. The ends lost 6 bases at V and 11 bases at J; junction bases unmatched: 16. This CDR3 is built from 15 residues. The germline V gene has CDR1 WSHSY and CDR2 SAAADI. The chain's CDR3 is CASSKQGASYNEQYF. In DNA, the CDR3 is TGCGCCAGCAGCAAACAGGGGGCGTCCTACAATGAGCAGTACTTC.

In this sample, this clonotype turned up a few times. V and J are TRBV11-1 and TRBJ2-2; the match to TRBD2 covers 14 bases. The J segment lost 5 bases and the V segment lost 2 bases, leaving 10 bases of the junction unmatched. The CDR3 has 19 residues. CDR1 is SGHAT and CDR2 is FQDESV in the germline V gene (reference sequence). CDR3 coding DNA: TGTGCCAGCAGCTTATCACGACTAGCGGGGGGGCCTCGAACCGGGGAGCTGTTTTTT. Protein sequence: CASSLSRLAGGPRTGELFF.

V is TRBV20-1 and J is TRBJ2-5, with D perhaps being TRBD1 or TRBD2 (5 bases each). The V end lost 3 bases, the J end lost 4 bases, and 18 bases lay between the germline ends. CDR1 is DFQATT, CDR2 SNEGSKA, per germline (reference sequence). The CDR3 is 15 residues long. As DNA, the CDR3 is TGCAGTGCTAGTGAATGGCCCGGTGGGGGAGAGACCCAGTACTTC. This gives the protein CSASEWPGGGETQYF.

This clonotype was recorded a few times. The chain joins TRBV12-3 or TRBV12-4 to TRBJ2-5, with 7 nucleotides matching TRBD1. The end of the DNA aligns better with TRBJ2-7, so the J call may be wrong. CDR3 length: 13 amino acids. The CDR3 protein is CASSSKQGSEQYF. DNA for the CDR3: TGTGCCAGCAGTTCTAAACAGGGGTCCGAGCAGTACTTC.

This clonotype occurred a few times. This clone may be a read error of a much larger clone one base away. The V and J genes are TRBV28 and TRBJ2-5, with a possible D match to TRBD1 (6 bases). The tail of the sequence fits TRBJ2-7 better, so the J call may be wrong. The CDR3 has 15 residues. Germline CDR1 reads MDHEN; CDR2 reads SYDVKM. The CDR3 nucleotides are TGTGCCAGCAGCCTGGTGACAGGTGATACATACGAGCAGTACTTC. Translation gives CASSLVTGDTYEQYF.

This clonotype has more than one count but fewer than ten. The chain employs TRBV12-3 or TRBV12-4 and TRBJ1-1; D is undetermined. The V end was cut by 2 bases, the J end by 0 bases, with 7 bases between. The length of the CDR3 is 14 residues. The CDR3 here is CASSLRAMNTEAFF. CDR3 nucleotide sequence: TGTGCCAGCAGTTTAAGGGCCATGAACACTGAAGCTTTCTTT.

This clonotype was seen only a few times. The chain carries TRBV5-1 and TRBJ2-7; no clear D gene. The ends were cut back, 4 bases at V and 0 bases at J, with 14 bases in the middle. CDR3 length: 15 amino acids. Germline V gene data show CDR1 as SGHRS and CDR2 as YFSETQ. Here the CDR3 reads CASSVEMSSSYEQYF. The CDR3 DNA reads TGCGCCAGCAGCGTAGAAATGTCAAGCTCCTACGAGCAGTACTTC.

The chain joins TRBV5-4 to TRBJ2-5, with TRBD1 identical over 7 bases. V trimming: 7 bases; J trimming: 2 bases; junction bases outside the gene matches: 5. Per germline, CDR1 SGHNT and CDR2 YYREEE (reference sequence). The CDR3 contains 13 residues. The CDR3 bases are TGTGCCAGCGAAGGGGGCAAACAAGAGACCCAGTACTTC. Its protein product is CASEGGKQETQYF.

This clonotype was seen only a few times. V and J are TRBV5-1 and TRBJ2-1; TRBD2 matches at 10 bases. The germline gives CDR1 SGHRS, CDR2 YFSETQ. This CDR3 spans 17 amino acids. The V and J ends lost 2 bases and 3 bases, in that order; junction bases with no gene match: 8. CDR3 bases: TGCGCCAGCAGCTTTCGGCTAGCGGGAGATTACTACAATGAGCAGTTCTTC. Residues: CASSFRLAGDYYNEQFF.

J is TRBJ2-5 and V is TRBV6-5, with unresolved D. The germline CDR1 and CDR2 sequences are MNHEY and SVGAGI. This CDR3 region has 13 residues. V lost 6 bases and J lost 5, with 13 bases in between. For the CDR3, the DNA is TGTGCCAGCAGAATCCGGACCGGGGAGACCCAGTACTTC. Amino acid sequence: CASRIRTGETQYF.

This chain links TRBV5-1 with TRBJ2-7; 7 positions agree with TRBD1. The CDR3 sequence is 13 residues long. Germline CDR1 and CDR2: SGHRS and YFSETQ. V shed 5 bases, J shed 5 bases, and the junction held 7 bases outside the gene matches. Here the CDR3 DNA reads TGCGCCAGCAGTAGAGAGGGGGCGAACGAGCAGTACTTC. Translated: CASSREGANEQYF.

The V gene is TRBV5-1, the J gene TRBJ2-1, with 7 bases identical to TRBD1. With V trimmed by 1 base and J by 3 bases, 7 bases remained unmatched. Germline V CDR1 and CDR2: SGHRS, YFSETQ. CDR3 length: 16 residues. For the CDR3, the DNA is TGCGCCAGCAGCTTGTCTTTGGGACAGAGCTACAATGAGCAGTTCTTC. Translating it yields CASSLSLGQSYNEQFF.

V and J are TRBV25-1 and TRBJ1-6; possibly TRBD1 for D (5 bases). CDR1 is MGHDK and CDR2 is SYGVNS in the germline V gene. The V gene lost 1 base and the J gene lost 6 bases, with 7 bases spanning the gap. The CDR3 sequence is 14 residues long. Here the CDR3 reads CASSESQGNSPLHF. CDR3 nucleotide sequence: TGTGCCAGCAGTGAATCGCAGGGTAATTCACCCCTCCACTTT.